This T cell receptor beta chain was obtained from a study of human T cells and chemical hapten exposure. Overall study: The patch tests put 0.01% DPC on the skin of the upper back and were read 6 days later.

TCRdb re-called the RACE reads through MiXCR, storing one row per CDR3 protein. The table has about 90,000 distinct CDR3 sequences, about 11% seen once; the top ten hold 0.85% to 1.2%. As to time point: patch test 3, about 24 weeks after DPC sensitization. Treatment reported: therapeutic diphenylcyclopropenone sensitization with weekly scalp DPC. Blood sampling occurred before each patch-test application. The starting material, unfractionated whole blood, was used for total RNA extraction. With respect to this clonotype: Its specificity is not known.

The study's findings and limits: Expanded TCRs grouped into significantly more large CDR3 similarity clusters than controls produced.

The CDR3 spans 15 residues. Deletions cut 3 bases from V and 1 base from J, with 13 bases between. The germline gives CDR1 SGDLS, CDR2 YYNGEE. The source was whole blood, collected in connection with sensitization to the hapten diphenylcyclopropenone (DPC). This clonotype was obtained from a woman aged 25 to 45 with alopecia areata. Some clones in this sample may be carry-over from other donors' samples. The chain recombines TRBV9 with TRBJ2-5; tentatively, D is TRBD2 (6 bases). The DNA for the CDR3 is TGTGCCAGCAGCGGAGGGGCCGGGAGCCAAGAGACCCAGTACTTC. Translating it yields CASSGGAGSQETQYF.